The TCR beta chain described here comes from a study of CD8 T cells in Susac syndrome. The CDR3 is made up of 14 amino acids. V gave up 5 bases and J gave up 5 bases, with 13 bases separating them. CDR1 SEHNR and CDR2 FQNEAQ come from the germline V gene (reference sequence). Random hexamers were used to reverse transcribe 0.5 to 1 ug of RNA. Each CDR3 protein gets one entry after TCRdb re-called the immunoSEQ multiplex PCR reads with MiXCR. This table holds some 110,000 distinct CDR3 sequences, 90% to 95% found once. The sample was CD8+ T cells from PBMCs. The rearrangement links TRBV7-9 to TRBJ2-1; TRBD1 might be the D (5 bases). The TCR sequence derives from a human donor with multiple sclerosis. Written as DNA, the CDR3 is TGTGCCAGCAGCACGACCAGCAGGGACAATGAGCAGTTCTTC. Protein product: CASSTTSRDNEQFF.